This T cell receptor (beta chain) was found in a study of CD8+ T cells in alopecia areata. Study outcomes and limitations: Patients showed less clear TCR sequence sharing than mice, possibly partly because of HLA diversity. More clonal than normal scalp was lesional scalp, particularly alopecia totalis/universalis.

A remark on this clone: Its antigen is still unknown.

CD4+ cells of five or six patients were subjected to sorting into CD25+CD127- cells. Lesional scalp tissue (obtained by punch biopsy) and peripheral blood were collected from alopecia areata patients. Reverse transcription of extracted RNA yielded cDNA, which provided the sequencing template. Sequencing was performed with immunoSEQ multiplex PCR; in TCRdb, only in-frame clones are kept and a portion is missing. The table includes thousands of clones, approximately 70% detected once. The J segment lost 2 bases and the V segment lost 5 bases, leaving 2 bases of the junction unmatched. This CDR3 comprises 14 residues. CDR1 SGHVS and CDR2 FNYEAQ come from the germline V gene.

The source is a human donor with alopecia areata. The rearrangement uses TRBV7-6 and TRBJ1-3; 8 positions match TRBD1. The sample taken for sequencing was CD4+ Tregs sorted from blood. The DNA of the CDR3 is TGTGCCAGCAGCCGACAGGGGACTGGAAACACCATATATTTT. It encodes CASSRQGTGNTIYF.